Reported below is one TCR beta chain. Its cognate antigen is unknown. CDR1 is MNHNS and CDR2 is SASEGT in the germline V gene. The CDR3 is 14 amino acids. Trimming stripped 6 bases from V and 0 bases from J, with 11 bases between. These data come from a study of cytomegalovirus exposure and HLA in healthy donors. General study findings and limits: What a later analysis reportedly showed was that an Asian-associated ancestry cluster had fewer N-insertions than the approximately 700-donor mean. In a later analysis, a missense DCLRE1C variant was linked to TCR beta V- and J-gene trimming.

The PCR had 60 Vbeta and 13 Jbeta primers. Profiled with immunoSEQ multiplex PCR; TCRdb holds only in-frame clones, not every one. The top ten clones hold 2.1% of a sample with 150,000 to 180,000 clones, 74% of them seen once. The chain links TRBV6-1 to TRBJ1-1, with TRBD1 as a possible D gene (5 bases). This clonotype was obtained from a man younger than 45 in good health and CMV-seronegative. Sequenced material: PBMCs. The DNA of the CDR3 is TGTGCCAGCAGCGCAGGGATTCTGAACACTGAAGCTTTCTTT. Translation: CASSAGILNTEAFF.